What follows are 11 T cell receptor beta chains derived from one specimen sequenced in a study of T cell repertoires in cytomegalovirus infection. TCRdb re-derived calls from the reads in MiXCR, one entry per CDR3 protein. The table includes about 900,000 distinct CDR3 sequences, approximately 33% detected once. These TCRs' antigens remain unknown. The sequencing here drew on cultured CD8+ T cells from PBMCs, taken from culture after CMV antigen stimulation. The receptor source for this set is a human donor in good health (CMV status not recorded). Some clones in this sample may be carry-over from other donors' samples.

This clonotype was observed at least ten times. The chain employs TRBV7-8 and TRBJ2-7; D possibly uses TRBD1 or TRBD2 (5 bases each). CDR1 and CDR2 (germline): SGHVS, FQNEAQ. V gave up 1 base and J gave up 6 bases, with 13 bases separating them. This CDR3 is built from 14 residues. The chain's CDR3 is CASSLGGRGSEQYF. The CDR3 DNA is TGTGCCAGCAGCTTAGGGGGTCGGGGCTCCGAGCAGTACTTC. Combining the CDR3 with reference TRBV7-8 and TRBJ2-7 gives the whole variable domain GAGVSQSPRYKVAKRGQDVALRCDPISGHVSLFWYQQALGQGPEFLTYFQNEAQLDKSGLPSDRFFAERPEGSVSTLKIQRTQQEDSAVYLCASSLGGRGSEQYFGPGTRLTVT.

This clonotype was recorded only once. Compared with germline, one end of the junction differs, possibly owing to a read error. This chain joins TRBV6-5 and TRBJ2-5; the match to TRBD1 covers 9 bases. The CDR3 contains 15 residues. Germline V CDR1 and CDR2: MNHEY, SVGAGI. The CDR3 is CASSSTQGAAETQYF. The CDR3 region has the DNA TGTGCCAGTAGTTCGACACAGGGGGCGGCGGAGACCCAGTACTTC.

This clonotype was recorded at least ten times. The chain links TRBV7-8 to TRBJ2-2, with 7 bases matching TRBD2. The germline gives CDR1 SGHVS, CDR2 FQNEAQ. Germline trimming cut 6 bases from V and 7 bases from J; bases unmatched to any gene: 8. The CDR3 contains 14 residues. The CDR3 protein is CASRRGGPDGELFF. CDR3 nucleotides: TGTGCCAGCAGACGCGGGGGTCCGGACGGGGAGCTGTTTTTT.

This clonotype has only a few counts. J is TRBJ2-3 and V is TRBV7-9; TRBD1 agrees at 8 bases. CDR3 length: 15 amino acids. After removal of 5 bases from V and 2 bases from J, the junction contained 6 bases not matched to a gene. Germline CDR1 SEHNR, CDR2 FQNEAQ (reference sequence). The CDR3: CASSATGAPTDTQYF. DNA for the CDR3: TGTGCCAGCAGCGCGACAGGGGCGCCCACAGATACGCAGTATTTT.

The V gene is TRBV10-3, the J gene TRBJ1-3, with no clear D. The CDR3 extends over 15 amino acids. Trimming removed 2 bases at V and 0 bases at J, with 8 bases between. Germline assignment: CDR1 ENHRY and CDR2 SYGVKD. Here the CDR3 DNA reads TGTGCCATCAGTGAGAGTTACAGCTCTGGAAACACCATATATTTT. It is translated as CAISESYSSGNTIYF.

The chain links TRBV10-2 to TRBJ2-7; D may match TRBD1 or TRBD2 (5 bases each). V lost 0 bases, J lost 4 bases, and 19 bases lay in between. CDR3 length: 17 residues. Germline V gene lookup returns CDR1 WSHSY and CDR2 SAAADI. The CDR3 loop is CASSESGVGVIRYEQYV. The DNA of the CDR3 is TGCGCCAGCAGTGAGTCGGGGGTAGGGGTCATCCGTTACGAGCAGTACGTC.

This clonotype was found many times. The rearrangement uses TRBV10-3 and TRBJ1-1; D remains unclear. Trimming removed 0 bases at V and 4 bases at J, with 6 bases between. Germline CDR1 reads ENHRY; CDR2 reads SYGVKD. CDR3 length: 13 residues. CDR3 protein: CAISESQSTEAFF. CDR3 DNA: TGTGCCATCAGTGAGTCTCAGAGCACTGAAGCTTTCTTT.

The V gene is TRBV27, the J gene TRBJ2-2; D is perhaps TRBD2 (5 bases). The CDR3 sequence is 17 residues long. From germline, CDR1 is MNHEY and CDR2 SMNVEV (reference sequence). Trimming pared 6 bases from V and 1 base from J, leaving 18 bases between. CDR3 sequence (DNA): TGTGCCAGCAGACCGTCGGGGATCACGGGGAACACCGGGGAGCTGTTTTTT. Residues: CASRPSGITGNTGELFF.

This rearrangement joins TRBV12-3 or TRBV12-4 to TRBJ2-5, with TRBD2 matching over 11 bases. This CDR3 has 14 amino acids. Unmatched junction bases numbered 4, after V lost 5 bases and J lost 5 bases. The DNA for the CDR3 is TGTGCCAGCAGTCCACTAGCGGGGGTTGAGACCCAGTACTTC. This sequence encodes CASSPLAGVETQYF.

To note about this clonotype: Being one base from a much bigger clone, this may be a read error. The chain is built from TRBV7-9 and TRBJ2-2; maybe TRBD2 (6 bases). Germline CDR1 is SEHNR and CDR2 is FQNEAQ (reference sequence). This CDR3 is built from 16 residues. V was clipped by 3 bases and J by 4 bases, with 15 bases between them. The CDR3 spells CASSFPDYLTTGELFF. CDR3 DNA sequence: TGTGCCAGCAGCTTTCCGGACTACCTGACCACCGGGGAGCTGTTTTTT.

CDR3 nucleotides: TGTGCCACCCACCAAGGTTCCGGGGAGCTGTTTTTT. Residues: CATHQGSGELFF. The J gene is TRBJ2-2, the V gene TRBV2, with unresolved D. V was cut by 10 bases and J by 6 bases, with 12 bases left in between. Germline lookup yields CDR1 SNHLY and CDR2 FYNNEI. The CDR3 totals 12 residues. Together with reference TRBV2 and TRBJ2-2, the CDR3 gives the full variable domain: EPEVTQTPSHQVTQMGQEVILRCVPISNHLYFYWYRQILGQKVEFLVSFYNNEISEKSEIFDDQFSVERPDGSNFTLKIRSTKLEDSAMYFCATHQGSGELFFGEGSRLTVL.